The 17 T cell receptor beta chains below come from one sample, sequenced in a study of T cell responses to AZD1222 COVID-19 vaccine. The method was immunoSEQ multiplex PCR; TCRdb's version includes in-frame clones alone and lacks a portion of them. In the table there are about 85,000 clones, 85% to 90% of which are singletons. Sequencing used peripheral blood, obtained on day 0 of AZD1222 vaccination. Receptors were obtained from an adult in good health.

This chain links TRBV19 with TRBJ2-6; the D is unclear. In germline, CDR1 is LNHDA, CDR2 SQIVND (reference sequence). V shed 0 bases and J shed 0 bases, with 6 bases lying between them. The CDR3 sequence is 16 residues long. The CDR3 nucleotides are TGTGCCAGTAGTATAGATACCAACTCTGGGGCCAACGTCCTGACTTTC. Protein sequence: CASSIDTNSGANVLTF.

V is TRBV1 and J is TRBJ1-4; the table's D call of TRBD1 was not tested on the DNA. TRBV1 is tagged as a pseudogene. The CDR3 has 14 residues. The CDR3 is CTSSYTGANEKLFF. DNA of the CDR3: TGCACCAGCAGCTACACAGGGGCTAATGAAAAACTGTTTTTT.

The V call is TRBV28, the J call TRBJ1-3; D is possibly TRBD1 (6 bases). Germline assignment: CDR1 MDHEN and CDR2 SYDVKM. The CDR3 is 15 amino acids. The V and J ends lost 5 bases and 1 base respectively, with 12 bases between them. CDR3: CASSLQGTSGNTIYF. Here the CDR3 DNA reads TGTGCCAGCAGTCTACAGGGCACGTCTGGAAACACCATATATTTT.

The rearrangement uses TRBV10-3 and TRBJ2-6; D not certain. The ends were cut back, 3 bases at V and 0 bases at J, with 6 bases in the middle. The germline V gene has CDR1 ENHRY and CDR2 SYGVKD. The CDR3 contains 15 residues. CDR3 protein: CAISEGFSGANVLTF. CDR3 DNA sequence: TGTGCCATCAGTGAAGGATTCTCTGGGGCCAACGTCCTGACTTTC.

The rearrangement joins TRBV19 to TRBJ1-4; D gene unclear. This CDR3 has 15 amino acids. Between the trimmed V and J ends, which lost 1 base and 0 bases, there was a span of 6 bases. Germline CDR1 reads LNHDA; CDR2 reads SQIVND (reference sequence). CDR3 in amino acids: CASSIVSATNEKLFF. In DNA, the CDR3 is TGTGCCAGTAGTATAGTTAGCGCAACTAATGAAAAACTGTTTTTT.

This rearrangement joins TRBV4-3 to TRBJ1-3; 7 positions match TRBD1. V shed 0 bases and J 0 bases; nucleotides not matched to a gene: 5. Per the germline V gene, CDR1 is LGHNA and CDR2 is YSLEER. The CDR3 runs 17 residues. This CDR3 is CASSQDIRQGSGNTIYF. The CDR3 DNA reads TGCGCCAGCAGCCAAGATATAAGACAGGGCTCTGGAAACACCATATATTTT.

The V and J genes are TRBV29-1 and TRBJ2-2; TRBD2 is a possible D gene (6 bases). Trimming shortened V by 5 bases and J by 7 bases, and 14 bases separated the two germline ends. Per germline, CDR1 SQVTM and CDR2 ANQGSEA. This CDR3 spans 13 amino acids. The DNA for the CDR3 is TGCAGCGTTATGGGCGGAGGGATCGGGGAGCTGTTTTTT. Translating gives CSVMGGGIGELFF.

The chain couples TRBV3-1 (or the pseudogene TRBV3-2) to TRBJ2-2; maybe TRBD2 (5 bases). The CDR3 runs to 15 residues. In germline, CDR1 is LGHDT, CDR2 YNNKEL (reference sequence). V was clipped by 1 base and J by 3 bases, with 9 bases between them. CDR3: CASSQGGSYTGELFF. In nucleotides, the CDR3 is TGTGCCAGCAGCCAAGGCGGGTCATACACCGGGGAGCTGTTTTTT.

The V and J genes are TRBV28 and TRBJ2-1, with 7 bases lining up with TRBD2. The V gene's germline CDR1 is MDHEN and CDR2 SYDVKM. The junction had 9 bases not matched to a gene; V was cut back by 5 bases and J by 5 bases. The CDR3 runs 15 residues. CDR3 residues: CASSPTWGGDNEQFF. CDR3 DNA sequence: TGTGCCAGCAGTCCGACTTGGGGGGGAGACAATGAGCAGTTCTTC.

The CDR3 nucleotides read TGCGCCAGCAGTGCTGAGTTTCAGGGGGCGGGTGAAAAACTGTTTTTT. Translated: CASSAEFQGAGEKLFF. This chain uses TRBV5-1 with TRBJ1-4, with TRBD1 identical over 8 bases. The CDR3 has 16 amino acids. The ends lost 5 bases at V and 7 bases at J; junction bases unmatched: 13. Per the germline V gene, CDR1 is SGHRS and CDR2 is YFSETQ.

This clone was counted a few times. The chain combines TRBV6-5 with TRBJ2-7, with D maybe TRBD2 (5 bases). The CDR3 is made up of 15 amino acids. Germline CDR1 MNHEY, CDR2 SVGAGI. Trimming removed 0 bases from V and 7 bases from J, with 16 bases in between. The CDR3 loop reads CASSYSAGMRGEQYF. The CDR3, as DNA: TGTGCCAGCAGTTACTCGGCAGGTATGCGCGGGGAGCAGTACTTC.

The chain links TRBV28 to TRBJ1-4, with unresolved D. CDR1 and CDR2 from the germline V gene are MDHEN and SYDVKM. The CDR3 length is 16 residues. V gave up 7 bases and J gave up 0 bases, with 15 bases separating them. CDR3 nucleotide sequence: TGTGCCAGCACTTACCGGTCGTTTGCAACTAATGAAAAACTGTTTTTT. It yields the protein CASTYRSFATNEKLFF.

Only a few counts were recorded for this clone. One junction end does not reproduce the germline sequence, and a read error may be involved. The chain recombines TRBV29-1 with TRBJ2-1; D is perhaps TRBD1 or TRBD2 (6 bases each). This CDR3 contains 11 residues. Germline CDR1 reads SQVTM; CDR2 reads ANQGSEA. The CDR3 is CSVEGGLEQFF. CDR3 nucleotide sequence: TGCAGCGTAGAAGGGGGGCTTGAGCAGTTCTTC.

The chain couples TRBV29-1 to TRBJ1-1; D gene uncertain. The CDR3 extends over 14 amino acids. Germline V CDR1 and CDR2: SQVTM, ANQGSEA. The ends were cut back, 6 bases at V and 5 bases at J, with 19 bases in the middle. The CDR3 spells CSVADNKVGTEAFF. In DNA, the CDR3 is TGCAGCGTCGCGGATAATAAGGTGGGGACTGAAGCTTTCTTT.

The rearrangement joins TRBV7-2 to TRBJ1-4, with D perhaps matching TRBD1 (5 bases). The V gene's germline CDR1 is SGHTA and CDR2 FQGNSA. CDR3 length: 15 residues. V dropped 5 bases and J dropped 4 bases, with 14 bases sitting between them. CDR3 residues: CASSPPPQGNEKLFF. CDR3 nucleotide sequence: TGTGCCAGCAGCCCCCCCCCTCAGGGTAATGAAAAACTGTTTTTT.

The chain recombines TRBV6-5 with TRBJ2-4; TRBD2 agrees at 7 bases. Trimming at V came to 2 bases and at J to 5 bases, leaving 6 bases not matched to a gene. CDR3 size: 15 residues. Germline CDR1 is MNHEY and CDR2 is SVGAGI. The CDR3 DNA follows: TGTGCCAGCAGTTACGGGCGGGAGAGGGAAAACATTCAGTACTTC. It translates to CASSYGRERENIQYF.

This chain joins TRBV7-6 and TRBJ1-4; D remains ambiguous. The V end was cut by 3 bases, the J end by 8 bases, with 7 bases between. CDR1 is SGHVS, CDR2 FNYEAQ, per germline. The CDR3 sequence is 12 residues long. CDR3 bases: TGTGCCAGCAGCTTCCAGAGGGAAAAACTGTTTTTT. Translated: CASSFQREKLFF.